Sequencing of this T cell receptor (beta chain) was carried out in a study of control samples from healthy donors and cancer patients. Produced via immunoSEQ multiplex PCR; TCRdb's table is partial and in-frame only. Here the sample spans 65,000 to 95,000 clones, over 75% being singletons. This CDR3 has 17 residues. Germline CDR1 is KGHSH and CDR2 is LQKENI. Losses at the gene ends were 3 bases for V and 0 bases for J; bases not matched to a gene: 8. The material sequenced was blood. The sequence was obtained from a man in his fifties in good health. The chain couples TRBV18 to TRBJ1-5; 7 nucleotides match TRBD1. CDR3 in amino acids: CASSPGQLIHSNQPQHF. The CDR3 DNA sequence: TGTGCCAGCTCACCGGGACAGCTGATCCATAGCAATCAGCCCCAGCATTTT.